What follows describes a single TCR beta chain. The antigen remains unidentified. This entry comes from a study of blood T cells in healthy people across ages. Broader study findings: From one million sequenced T cells, diversity estimates were lower bounds. Unsorted PBMC material precluded a definitive naive versus antigen-experienced comparison.

The germline V and J ends were trimmed by 3 bases and 6 bases, with 20 bases remaining between them. Germline V gives CDR1 KGHDR, CDR2 SFDVKD. The CDR3 consists of 17 residues. Primed by a sample-barcoded 5' primer and a J-beta primer mix, a second PCR proceeded for about 7 to 12 cycles. The template-switch adaptor, which had 12 random nucleotides, put a tag on each cDNA molecule. From the 5' RACE reads, TCRdb called clonotypes with MiXCR, one entry per CDR3 protein. The repertoire holds around 870,000 distinct CDR3 sequences, more than 25% seen once, with around a sixth in the top ten. The sequence was obtained from a woman older than 75 in good health. Sequenced material: blood. The J gene is TRBJ2-1, the V gene TRBV24-1, with D possibly matching TRBD1 (6 bases). The CDR3 sequence is CATSDPGHKRGCNEQFF. DNA for the CDR3: TGTGCCACCAGTGATCCGGGACACAAAAGGGGATGCAATGAGCAGTTCTTC.